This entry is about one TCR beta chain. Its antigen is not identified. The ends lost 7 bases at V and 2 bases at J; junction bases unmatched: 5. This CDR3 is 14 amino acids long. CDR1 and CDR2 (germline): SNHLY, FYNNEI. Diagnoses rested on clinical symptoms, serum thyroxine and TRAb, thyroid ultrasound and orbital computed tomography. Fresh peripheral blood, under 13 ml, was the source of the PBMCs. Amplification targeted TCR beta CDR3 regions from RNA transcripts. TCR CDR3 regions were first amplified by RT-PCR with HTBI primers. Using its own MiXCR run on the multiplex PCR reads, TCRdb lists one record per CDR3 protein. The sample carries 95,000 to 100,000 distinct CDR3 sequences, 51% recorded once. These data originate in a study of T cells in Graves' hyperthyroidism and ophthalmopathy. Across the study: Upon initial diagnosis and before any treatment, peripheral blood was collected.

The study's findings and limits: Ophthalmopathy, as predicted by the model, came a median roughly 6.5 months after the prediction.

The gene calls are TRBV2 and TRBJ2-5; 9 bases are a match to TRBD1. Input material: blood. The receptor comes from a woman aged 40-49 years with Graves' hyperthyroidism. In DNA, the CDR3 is TGTGCCAGCACCCTCGACAGGGGGCAAGAGACCCAGTACTTC. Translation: CASTLDRGQETQYF.